The 28 T cell receptor beta chains listed next were all sequenced from one sample in a study of neurological immune-mediated disorders. TCRdb called the 5' RACE reads again in MiXCR, with one record for every CDR3 protein. The sample lists roughly 57,000 distinct CDR3 sequences; about 25% were seen once. The time point: technical triplicate 2. Specimen: PBMCs. The receptors here all came from a man aged 55 to 70 with HTLV-1-associated myelopathy (HAM/TSP).

This clonotype was seen at least ten times. The chain uses TRBV5-1 and TRBJ2-5, with D maybe TRBD2 (5 bases). Deletions cut 3 bases from V and 5 bases from J, with 20 bases between. Germline V gene sequence: CDR1 SGHRS, CDR2 YFSETQ. The CDR3 spans 16 residues. The CDR3 sequence: CASSSGVTLGWETQYF. The DNA for the CDR3 is TGCGCCAGCAGCTCCGGGGTAACGTTGGGCTGGGAGACCCAGTACTTC.

This clonotype was found many times. The rearrangement links TRBV7-2 to TRBJ1-4; D may be TRBD1 (6 bases). From germline, CDR1 is SGHTA and CDR2 FQGNSA. The CDR3 is 15 amino acids. V dropped 5 bases and J dropped 5 bases, with 15 bases sitting between them. For the CDR3, the DNA is TGTGCCAGCAGCAGAACACAGGGCCCAAATGAAAAACTGTTTTTT. It translates to CASSRTQGPNEKLFF.

This clonotype showed up just a few times. This CDR3 fails to terminate in the conserved phenylalanine or tryptophan, so it likely reflects a read error. No DNA is shown, since the ends of the CDR3 on it are uncertain; the CDR3 is the one TCRdb lists. V and J are TRBV6-2 or TRBV6-3 and TRBJ2-1; TRBD2 is the table's D call, not checked against the DNA. Termini included, the CDR3 measures 15 amino acids. Germline CDR1 and CDR2: MNHEY and SVGEGT. CDR3 sequence: CASSYNHAGTRVVKY.

This clonotype has a count of ten or more. The chain is built from TRBV5-1 and TRBJ1-5, with D possibly being TRBD1 (5 bases). The CDR3 totals 14 residues. Germline assignment: CDR1 SGHRS and CDR2 YFSETQ. Trimming shortened V by 2 bases and J by 2 bases, and 8 bases separated the two germline ends. The CDR3 DNA reads TGCGCCAGCAGCTTTCAGGGAGGCAATCAGCCCCAGCATTTT. It encodes CASSFQGGNQPQHF.

This clonotype was seen repeatedly, ten times or more. J is TRBJ2-4 and V is TRBV3-1; D may be TRBD2 (6 bases). Germline-derived CDR1 and CDR2 are LGHDT and YNNKEL (reference sequence). The CDR3 contains 17 residues. Trimming took 5 bases from V and 3 from J, leaving 20 bases between them. Written as DNA, the CDR3 is TGTGCCAGCAGCACCATTGCGGTTCTGGGAGGCAAAAACATTCAGTACTTC. Its protein product is CASSTIAVLGGKNIQYF.

This clonotype was detected many times. The J gene is TRBJ2-3, the V gene TRBV20-1; TRBD2 matches at 9 bases. The CDR3 runs to 16 residues. Germline V lookup: CDR1 DFQATT, CDR2 SNEGSKA (reference sequence). Germline trimming cut 2 bases from V and 3 bases from J; bases unmatched to any gene: 9. The CDR3 nucleotides are TGCAGTGCTAGATTGGCGGGAGGGCCGCGTACAGATACGCAGTATTTT. This gives the protein CSARLAGGPRTDTQYF.

This clonotype was detected many times. The chain carries TRBV4-1 and TRBJ1-5; 9 bases match TRBD1. Losses at the gene ends were 4 bases for V and 7 bases for J; bases not matched to a gene: 11. Per the germline V gene, CDR1 is MGHRA and CDR2 is YSYEKL. This CDR3 region has 16 residues. The CDR3 protein is CASSRSPGQGGQPQHF. The DNA for the CDR3 is TGCGCCAGCAGCCGATCCCCGGGACAGGGAGGCCAGCCCCAGCATTTT.

This clonotype has at least ten counts. V usage is TRBV6-6 and J usage is TRBJ2-7; 14 bases are a match to TRBD2. CDR3 length: 16 residues. Germline lookup yields CDR1 MNHNY and CDR2 SVGAGI (reference sequence). The V and J ends lost 9 bases and 0 bases, in that order; junction bases with no gene match: 7. The CDR3 region has the DNA TGTGCCAGTTTTGGGACTAGCGGGAGCTTCTCCTACGAGCAGTACTTC. The encoded protein is CASFGTSGSFSYEQYF.

In its sample, this clonotype was seen many times. This rearrangement joins TRBV12-3 or TRBV12-4 to TRBJ2-7, with D tentatively TRBD1 (5 bases). CDR3 length equals 13 residues. V lost 2 bases and J 7 bases, leaving 12 bases between the germline ends. As DNA, the CDR3 is TGTGCCAGCAGTTTACCAGGGTTGAGGGAGCAGTACTTC. This sequence encodes CASSLPGLREQYF.

This clonotype was counted at least ten times. This chain links TRBV5-5 with TRBJ2-7, with 8 nucleotides matching TRBD1. The CDR3 runs to 15 residues. The trim removed 3 bases at V and 2 bases at J, leaving 7 bases unmatched. Germline loops: CDR1 SGHKS, CDR2 YYEKEE (reference sequence). The CDR3 loop is CASSSSGQDAYEQYF. The DNA for the CDR3 is TGTGCCAGCAGCTCCTCGGGACAGGATGCCTACGAGCAGTACTTC. Full variable domain (rest looked up from reference TRBV5-5 and TRBJ2-7): DAGVTQSPTHLIKTRGQQVTLRCSPISGHKSVSWYQQVLGQGPQFIFQYYEKEERGRGNFPDRFSARQFPNYSSELNVNALLLGDSALYLCASSSSGQDAYEQYFGPGTRLTVT.

This clonotype was seen repeatedly, ten times or more. V usage is TRBV29-1 and J usage is TRBJ1-1; maybe TRBD1 (5 bases). Germline CDR1 and CDR2: SQVTM and ANQGSEA. The V gene lost 3 bases and the J gene lost 6 bases, with 11 bases spanning the gap. This CDR3 has 12 amino acids. DNA of the CDR3: TGCAGCGTTGAGAGATCAGGGCCTGAAGCTTTCTTT. This codes for CSVERSGPEAFF.

About this clonotype itself: The conserved phenylalanine or tryptophan is not found at the CDR3 terminus, so this likely reflects a read error. The chain combines TRBV5-1 with TRBJ2-1; 7 nucleotides agree with TRBD2. CDR3 length: 13 residues. Per the germline V gene, CDR1 is SGHRS and CDR2 is YFSETQ. V was pared by 4 bases and J by 9 bases, with 7 bases of the junction left unmatched. CDR3 residues: CASSRTSPTEQFL. DNA of the CDR3: TGCGCCAGCAGCAGGACTAGTCCAACTGAGCAGTTCTTA.

This clonotype was detected many times. V and J are TRBV12-3 or TRBV12-4 and TRBJ1-1, with D tentatively TRBD1 (6 bases). With 5 bases removed from V and 10 bases from J, the gap between germline ends came to 14 bases. The CDR3 contains 12 residues. CDR3 amino acids: CASSPGQGSAFF. The CDR3 DNA reads TGTGCCAGCAGTCCGGGGCAGGGGTCAGCTTTCTTT.

This clonotype was recorded many times. The chain links TRBV14 to TRBJ2-1; perhaps TRBD2 as D (6 bases). CDR3 length: 16 residues. Trimming took off 2 bases at V and 8 bases at J, with 19 bases between the two ends. Germline CDR1 is SGHDN and CDR2 is FVKESK. The CDR3 DNA reads as TGTGCCAGCAGCCAATTGGGACTCCTTAGTTCGGATGAGCAGTTCTTC. This codes for CASSQLGLLSSDEQFF.

With regard to this clonotype: Being one base from a much bigger clone, this may be a read error. The chain is built from TRBV7-8 and TRBJ2-5; either TRBD1 or TRBD2 may supply D (6 bases each). Germline V gene sequence: CDR1 SGHVS, CDR2 FQNEAQ. This CDR3 is 14 amino acids long. The CDR3 reads CANSLDGGRETQYF. CDR3 bases: TGTGCCAACAGCTTAGACGGGGGCAGGGAGACCCAGTACTTC. Combining the CDR3 with reference TRBV7-8 and TRBJ2-5 gives the whole variable domain GAGVSQSPRYKVAKRGQDVALRCDPISGHVSLFWYQQALGQGPEFLTYFQNEAQLDKSGLPSDRFFAERPEGSVSTLKIQRTQQEDSAVYLCANSLDGGRETQYFGPGTRLLVL.

This clonotype was counted at least ten times. V usage is TRBV18 and J usage is TRBJ2-7; 7 nucleotides match TRBD2. The CDR3 consists of 15 residues. V was pared by 3 bases and J by 4 bases, with 9 bases of the junction left unmatched. Germline lookup yields CDR1 KGHSH and CDR2 LQKENI. The CDR3 spells CASSPSDGGSYEQYF. The CDR3 DNA reads TGTGCCAGCTCACCCTCGGACGGGGGGTCATACGAGCAGTACTTC.

This clonotype was observed many times. This chain uses TRBV5-1 with TRBJ2-7, with 10 bases lining up with TRBD2. This CDR3 contains 16 residues. V dropped 4 bases and J dropped 0; count of bases not matched to a gene: 7. Germline CDR1 SGHRS, CDR2 YFSETQ. The CDR3 region has the DNA TGCGCCAGCAGCGGACGGACTAGCGGAGGCTCCTACGAGCAGTACTTC. It yields the protein CASSGRTSGGSYEQYF.

This clonotype came up many times. The CDR3 DNA reads as TGTGCCAGCAGTTTCAATACAGGGAGAGCAGATACGCAGTATTTT. It specifies CASSFNTGRADTQYF. This chain connects TRBV12-3 or TRBV12-4 to TRBJ2-3, with a weak D call TRBD1 (6 bases). V lost 3 bases and J lost 4, with 14 bases in between. The CDR3 is 15 amino acids.

This clonotype rates as medium-sized. This chain uses TRBV11-2 with TRBJ2-5; TRBD2 aligns across 14 bases. Germline V CDR1 and CDR2: SGHAT, FQNNGV. This CDR3 contains 14 residues. Trimming at V came to 8 bases and at J to 4 bases, leaving 3 bases not matched to a gene. The CDR3 reads CASRGLAGVETQYF. The CDR3 DNA reads TGTGCCAGCCGGGGACTAGCGGGAGTAGAGACCCAGTACTTC.

There are many counts of this clonotype. J is TRBJ2-1 and V is TRBV5-1; the match to TRBD2 covers 8 bases. The CDR3 has 17 residues. V shed 0 bases and J 5 bases; nucleotides not matched to a gene: 10. CDR1 and CDR2 (germline): SGHRS, YFSETQ. In DNA, the CDR3 is TGCGCCAGCAGCTTGGACCCGGGACTAGGTCTAAACAATGAGCAGTTCTTC. It yields the protein CASSLDPGLGLNNEQFF. Combining the CDR3 with reference TRBV5-1 and TRBJ2-1 gives the whole variable domain KAGVTQTPRYLIKTRGQQVTLSCSPISGHRSVSWYQQTPGQGLQFLFEYFSETQRNKGNFPGRFSGRQFSNSRSEMNVSTLELGDSALYLCASSLDPGLGLNNEQFFGPGTRLTVL.

The V call is TRBV2, the J call TRBJ2-2, with D perhaps matching TRBD2 (6 bases). Looked up from germline, CDR1 is SNHLY and CDR2 is FYNNEI. The CDR3 runs 15 residues. Trimming removed 3 bases at V and 6 bases at J, with 14 bases between. The CDR3 DNA is TGTGCCAGCAGTGAGGGGCAGGGAGGTTCCGGGGAGCTGTTTTTT. It yields the protein CASSEGQGGSGELFF.

As regards this clonotype: A read error may account for a junction end that differs from germline. The V call is TRBV24-1, the J call TRBJ2-3; TRBD1 or TRBD2 may be the D gene (6 bases each). There are 15 residues in the CDR3. CDR1 is KGHDR and CDR2 is SFDVKD in the germline V gene. The CDR3 region has the DNA TGTGCCACCAGTGACGGGGGCAGAAGCACAGATACGCGGTATTTT. This translates into CATSDGGRSTDTRYF.

This clonotype came up many times. The chain joins TRBV7-2 to TRBJ2-2, with 10 bases aligning to TRBD2. This CDR3 is 16 amino acids long. Trimming took 7 bases from V and 2 from J; bases not matched to a gene: 7. Germline CDR1 is SGHTA and CDR2 is FQGNSA. The CDR3 DNA reads as TGTGCCAGCACCACCGGGACTAGCGTAAACACCGGGGAGCTGTTTTTT. This codes for CASTTGTSVNTGELFF.

This clonotype came up many times. V is TRBV5-1 and J is TRBJ1-1; 7 bases agree with TRBD1. Germline-derived CDR1 and CDR2 are SGHRS and YFSETQ. The CDR3 length is 14 residues. The junction had 4 bases not matched to a gene; V was cut back by 1 base and J by 4 bases. The CDR3 reads CASSLRGQRTEAFF. The CDR3 coding sequence is TGCGCCAGCAGCTTGAGGGGACAGCGCACTGAAGCTTTCTTT.

This clonotype was counted only a few times. The rearrangement uses TRBV12-3 or TRBV12-4 and TRBJ2-1; 7 nucleotides match TRBD1. J gave up 6 bases and V 7 bases, and 6 bases lay outside the gene matches. The CDR3 sequence is 13 residues long. CDR3 region: CASKTGPFNEQFF. Written as DNA, the CDR3 is TGTGCCAGCAAGACAGGGCCTTTCAATGAGCAGTTCTTC.

This clonotype was recorded a few times. The J gene is TRBJ2-7, the V gene TRBV28, with 9 bases matching TRBD1. V shed 6 bases and J 1 base; nucleotides not matched to a gene: 4. The germline V gene encodes CDR1 MDHEN and CDR2 SYDVKM. The CDR3 consists of 14 residues. CDR3 nucleotide sequence: TGTGCCAGCAGGAAGACAGGGGGTTCCTACGAGCAGTACTTC. Translating it yields CASRKTGGSYEQYF.

This clonotype has a count of ten or more. The genes are TRBV5-1 and TRBJ2-5; D perhaps matches TRBD1 (5 bases). Deletions cut 3 bases from V and 5 bases from J, with 11 bases between. Germline loops: CDR1 SGHRS, CDR2 YFSETQ. The CDR3 is made up of 13 amino acids. The CDR3 nucleotides read TGCGCCAGCAGCTCCGGACACGGGGAGACCCAGTACTTC. This gives the protein CASSSGHGETQYF. The full variable domain, its missing parts supplied by reference TRBV5-1 and TRBJ2-5, is KAGVTQTPRYLIKTRGQQVTLSCSPISGHRSVSWYQQTPGQGLQFLFEYFSETQRNKGNFPGRFSGRQFSNSRSEMNVSTLELGDSALYLCASSSGHGETQYFGPGTRLLVL.

This clonotype was recorded at least ten times. The chain has TRBV20-1 and TRBJ1-1; tentatively, D is TRBD1 (6 bases). Germline CDR1 DFQATT, CDR2 SNEGSKA (reference sequence). With 6 bases removed from V and 5 bases from J, the gap between germline ends came to 16 bases. The CDR3 length is 13 residues. The CDR3 here is CSARGQSGTEAFF. CDR3 DNA sequence: TGCAGTGCCCGCGGACAGAGCGGAACTGAAGCTTTCTTT.